This T cell receptor (beta chain) stems from a study of shared clonotypes between healthy human individuals. The study, taken as a whole, reports: Roughly 5% of naive CD4 clonotypes were common to four donors.

TCRdb keeps only in-frame clones here, not all; method: immunoSEQ multiplex PCR. The sample lists 550,000 to 650,000 clones, roughly 96% occurring once. Trimming shortened V by 0 bases and J by 5 bases, and 7 bases separated the two germline ends. CDR1 LNHDA and CDR2 SQIVND come from the germline V gene (reference sequence). The CDR3 contains 13 residues. This clone came up once. Its antigen is still unknown. The same CDR3 is also encoded by other DNA sequences in this sample. Terminally differentiated effector memory CD45RA+ cells were excluded from the naive CD8 cells, which were CD45RO-negative and positively selected for CCR7.

The chain couples TRBV19 to TRBJ1-1; possible D gene TRBD1, 6 bases. The TCR comes from a woman aged 25 to 39 in good health. The sample consisted of naive CD8+ T cells sorted from blood. In nucleotides, the CDR3 is TGTGCCAGTAGTATAGACAGGGGAACTGAAGCTTTCTTT. Its translation is CASSIDRGTEAFF.